The rows below give T cell receptor beta chains drawn from one sample of a study of shared T cell receptors in the human thymus. TCRdb's copy holds only in-frame clones and misses some; the assay was immunoSEQ multiplex PCR. In the table there are about 660,000 clones, 80% to 90% of which are singletons. The data were also submitted as part of a second study, on human thymus T cells.

The sequencing input was thymocytes. These receptors came from a boy in the first two years of life with a congenital heart defect. The conserved cysteine and the conserved F or W are not part of the CDR3 here. Fields, in order: CDR3 protein, V gene, J gene, CDR3 length.

ASSQVTNTGELF	TRBV4-3	TRBJ2-2	12
ASSLLQGALYGYT	TRBV7-2	TRBJ1-2	13
ASSQGKTTGGFTEAF	TRBV4-1	TRBJ1-1	15
ASSHTDRDSTDTQY	TRBV4-3	TRBJ2-3	14
ASSQGTGVYNEQF	TRBV4-3	TRBJ2-1	13
ASSLKGGTDTGELF	TRBV11-2	TRBJ2-2	14
ASSLSGGGRTDTQY	TRBV28	TRBJ2-3	14
ASSLRGRDRAF	TRBV27	TRBJ1-1	11
AISEPGTTYNEQF	TRBV10-3	TRBJ2-1	13
ASSLRGTGEHTGELF	TRBV27	TRBJ2-2	15
ASSLTSSGGIYNEQF	TRBV5-5	TRBJ2-1	15
ASRVDRAADNTEAF	TRBV2	TRBJ1-1	14
ASTPNPPRGRVNQPQH	TRBV28	TRBJ1-5	16
ASSVQISYEQY	TRBV28	TRBJ2-7	11
ASSRTERLAGGAYEQY	TRBV7-6	TRBJ2-7	16
ASSLTQGARRETQY	TRBV11-2	TRBJ2-5	14
ASSRRLAHSSYNEQF	TRBV4-1	TRBJ2-1	15
ASSLVTDSPLH	TRBV7-9	TRBJ1-6	11
ASTSEGAGGRYEQY	TRBV19	TRBJ2-7	14
ASSQDEVLAGDGFSEQY	TRBV4-3	TRBJ2-7	17
ASSLVPSETQY	TRBV5-1	TRBJ2-5	11
ASSAEFNLNYGYT	TRBV6-1	TRBJ1-2	13
ASRRWFLDTEAF	TRBV6-4	TRBJ1-1	12
ATSRRDRKRQEAF	TRBV15	TRBJ1-1	13
ASSHFDYKTDTQY	TRBV4-3	TRBJ2-3	13
ASSLVPNSNEQF	TRBV28	TRBJ2-1	12
ASSLALAGGRNTGELF	TRBV5-6	TRBJ2-2	16
ASSFHPVRQGRQETQY	TRBV11-2	TRBJ2-5	16
ASSLARKGAYNEQF	TRBV7-6	TRBJ2-1	14
ASSLEASGGRGEQF	TRBV5-6	TRBJ2-1	14
ASSSTTGCYT	TRBV27	TRBJ1-2	10
ASTRGFRNEQF	TRBV6-6	TRBJ2-1	11
ASSNLTGGSGYSNQPQH	TRBV28	TRBJ1-5	17
ASSPKGAEQPQH	TRBV5-8	TRBJ1-5	12
ASSLGGGTEAF	TRBV5-1	TRBJ1-1	11
ASRRDRVNEQY	TRBV12-2	TRBJ2-7	11